This TCR beta chain derives from a study of regulatory dendritic cells for organ transplantation. Whole-study findings and limits: The most alloreactive TCR clonotypes were found in resting memory CD8+ cells. Memory CD8+ T cells were the most oligoclonal; naive cells were highly diverse.

Germline CDR1 reads LNHNV; CDR2 reads YYDKDF (reference sequence). The V and J ends lost 0 bases and 7 bases, in that order; junction bases with no gene match: 9. This CDR3 has 16 amino acids. Sequencing was performed with immunoSEQ multiplex PCR; in TCRdb, only in-frame clones are kept and a portion is missing. The sample contains fewer than 20,000 clones, under 80% of which appear only once. Allogeneic regulatory or mature dendritic cells were co-cultured for under six days with CFSE-labeled sorted T cells at 1:10. In regard to this clone: Antigen unknown.

The J gene is TRBJ1-5, the V gene TRBV15; the match to TRBD1 covers 7 bases. The sequenced material came from memory CD4+ T cells from blood cultured with regulatory dendritic cells. Regarding subset: CD45RO+ memory T cells. This receptor was identified in a human donor in good health. The CDR3 protein is CATSRELGGGRQPQHF. In nucleotides, the CDR3 is TGTGCCACCAGCAGAGAATTAGGAGGGGGCCGGCAGCCCCAGCATTTT.